This TCR beta chain was captured in a study of blood T cells in healthy people across ages. In the study overall: Capture via template switching afforded approximately one barcoded beta molecule per two T cells.

CDR1 and CDR2 from the germline V gene are MDHEN and SYDVKM. The CDR3 length is 15 residues. Trimming pared 4 bases from V and 7 bases from J, leaving 17 bases between. A second PCR, run for roughly 7 to 11 cycles, used a sample-barcoded 5' primer plus a J-beta primer mix. Via MiXCR, TCRdb re-called the 5' RACE reads, giving one row per CDR3 protein. The sample has some 1.5 million distinct CDR3 sequences, approximately 43% seen once; the top ten hold about 4.1%. A few counts support this clonotype. The chain combines TRBV28 with TRBJ1-5; D uncertain. The receptor comes from a woman younger than 35 in good health. Sequencing was performed on blood. CDR3 DNA sequence: TGTGCCAGCAGTTACAGAGGACTGCTCCCGCAGCCCCAGCATTTT. Protein product: CASSYRGLLPQPQHF. Using reference TRBV28 and TRBJ1-5 for the parts outside the CDR3, the full variable domain is DVKVTQSSRYLVKRTGEKVFLECVQDMDHENMFWYRQDPGLGLRLIYFSYDVKMKEKGDIPEGYSVSREKKERFSLILESASTNQTSMYLCASSYRGLLPQPQHFGDGTRLSIL.